A selection of T cell receptor beta chains follows, all from one sample in a study of T cell repertoires in cytomegalovirus infection. Each CDR3 protein gets one entry after TCRdb re-called the reads with MiXCR. Among about 740,000 distinct CDR3 sequences listed, about a third were seen once. Sequenced: PBMCs. The receptors were sampled from a human donor in good health (CMV status not recorded). Some clones in this sample may be carry-over from other donors' samples. Both conserved end residues are part of each CDR3. D genes are given only for firm matches. Expanded clones are given a class, and other clones once, few, many or no size at all.

size	V	length	J	D	CDR3	DNA
.	TRBV19	15	TRBJ1-1	.	CASSPTRGGNTEAFF	TGTGCCAGTAGTCCCACACGTGGAGGGAACACTGAAGCTTTCTTT
many	TRBV5-5	17	TRBJ2-2	.	CASTILNMGFGTGELFF	TGTGCCAGCACCATACTTAATATGGGGTTCGGAACCGGGGAGCTGTTTTTT
few	TRBV4-1	16	TRBJ2-2	.	CASSHGTATGTGELFF	TGCGCCAGCAGCCATGGGACTGCTACGGGGACCGGGGAGCTGTTTTTT
.	TRBV5-4	17	TRBJ2-3	TRBD2	CASSRSLAGGKTDTQYF	TGTGCCAGCAGCCGATCGCTAGCGGGAGGAAAGACAGATACGCAGTATTTT
.	TRBV28	14	TRBJ1-2	TRBD1	CASSFPGQGDGYTF	TGTGCCAGCAGTTTCCCCGGACAGGGGGACGGCTACACCTTC
.	TRBV4-1	16	TRBJ1-1	TRBD1	CASSQGPGTGDTEAFF	TGCGCCAGCAGCCAAGGCCCCGGGACAGGAGACACTGAAGCTTTCTTT
once	TRBV27	16	TRBJ2-7	TRBD2	CARSLLLAGGHYEQYF	TGTGCCCGCAGTTTATTGCTAGCGGGAGGACACTACGAGCAGTACTTC
.	TRBV29-1	15	TRBJ2-1	.	CSAAHLGSSYNEQFF	TGCAGCGCTGCCCATTTGGGGAGTAGCTACAATGAGCAGTTCTTC
.	TRBV20-1	13	TRBJ2-5	.	CSARLTSQETQYF	TGCAGTGCTCGACTGACTAGTCAAGAGACCCAGTACTTC
.	TRBV28	19	TRBJ2-3	TRBD2	CATHPTRSSGGESTDTQYF	TGTGCCACACACCCGACAAGGAGTAGCGGGGGGGAGAGCACAGATACGCAGTATTTT
few	TRBV5-1	15	TRBJ1-4	TRBD1	CASSLSGTGNEKLFF	TGCGCCAGCAGCTTGTCTGGGACAGGGAATGAAAAACTGTTTTTT
once	TRBV4-2	16	TRBJ1-4	.	CASSQDPSSTNEKLFF	TGTGCCAGCAGCCAAGATCCCAGCAGTACTAATGAAAAACTGTTTTTT
.	TRBV29-1	14	TRBJ1-1	.	CSVEETGMNTEAFF	TGCAGCGTTGAAGAGACAGGAATGAACACTGAAGCTTTCTTT
.	TRBV7-2	14	TRBJ2-7	.	CASSAKVGGHEQYF	TGTGCCAGCAGCGCCAAGGTGGGGGGACACGAGCAGTACTTC
.	TRBV6-1	16	TRBJ1-5	.	CASSEARPGFWQPQHF	TGTGCCAGCAGTGAAGCACGACCGGGGTTCTGGCAGCCCCAGCATTTT
.	TRBV24-1	14	TRBJ2-3	.	CATSEAGRTDTQYF	TGTGCCACCAGTGAGGCGGGGCGCACAGATACGCAGTATTTT
few	TRBV6-6	15	TRBJ2-2	.	CASTPLSSNTGELFF	TGTGCCAGCACCCCACTTAGCTCGAACACCGGGGAGCTGTTTTTT
.	TRBV4-1	17	TRBJ1-2	TRBD1	CSSSPKGTGGSVYGYTF	TGCTCCAGCAGCCCAAAAGGGACAGGGGGCTCCGTTTATGGCTACACCTTC